The TCR beta chain described here comes from a study of blood T cell repertoires in COVID-19. Germline V lookup: CDR1 LNHDA, CDR2 SQIVND (reference sequence). The germline V and J ends were trimmed by 3 bases and 0 bases, with 15 bases remaining between them. This CDR3 contains 18 residues. Repertoires were generated with immunoSEQ multiplex PCR, while TCRdb's copy carries only in-frame clones and drops some. The data contain around 92,000 clones, around 72% of them singletons. The chain is built from TRBV19 and TRBJ2-6, with a weak D call TRBD1 (6 bases). The receptor's source is a man aged 65 to 85 with COVID-19, enrolled during active disease. The specimen was peripheral blood. In nucleotides, the CDR3 is TGTGCCAGTAGTATGGGGGCTGTCGGAAGCTCTGGGGCCAACGTCCTGACTTTC. Translated, it gives CASSMGAVGSSGANVLTF.